This T cell receptor beta chain is from a study of T cells in Graves' hyperthyroidism and ophthalmopathy. The CDR3 loop spans 18 amino acids. Trimming removed 4 bases at V and 0 bases at J, with 19 bases between. Germline V gene data show CDR1 as MNHEY and CDR2 as SVGEGT. TCR beta CDR3 regions were amplified from RNA. An initial round of RT-PCR targeting the TCR CDR3 relied on the HTBI primer set. TCRdb reprocessed the multiplex PCR reads via MiXCR and lists one record per CDR3 protein. Found here are some 510,000 distinct CDR3 sequences, about 20% of them singletons; the top ten hold 26%. Study observations and caveats: Ophthalmopathy stood apart from stable hyperthyroidism in a 13 V-J model. The majority of expanded thyroid clonotypes above 0.001 also appeared in blood.

This clonotype occurred once. Its antigen is not known. The material sequenced was blood. This receptor was identified in a man between 18 and 35 years old with Graves' hyperthyroidism. The chain joins TRBV6-2 or TRBV6-3 to TRBJ1-5; weak D call: TRBD1 (6 bases). The CDR3 is CASSSQSPGVPSNQPQHF. The DNA of the CDR3 is TGTGCCAGCAGTTCCCAATCGCCAGGGGTCCCTAGCAATCAGCCCCAGCATTTT.